Listed here are 28 T cell receptor beta chains from one sample, sequenced in a study of OX40 agonist ivuxolimab in advanced cancers. Profiling relied on immunoSEQ multiplex PCR, and the TCRdb table lists in-frame clones only, not all of them. The table lists roughly 16,000 clones, roughly 79% of them singletons. This specimen consisted of CD4+ or CD8+ T cells sorted from blood, obtained in a trial of the OX40 agonist ivuxolimab. The origin of the receptors is an adult with an advanced solid tumor such as melanoma, head and neck, liver or kidney cancer.

V usage is TRBV7-2 and J usage is TRBJ2-7; no clear D. V was shortened by 1 base and J by 2 bases, with 3 bases between the two germline ends. The CDR3 runs to 12 residues. Germline CDR1 SGHTA, CDR2 FQGNSA. DNA for the CDR3: TGTGCCAGCAGCTTAGTTCCCTACGAGCAGTACTTC. Translating it yields CASSLVPYEQYF.

This clone was counted once. V usage is TRBV5-6 and J usage is TRBJ1-4, with 8 positions matching TRBD1. Germline CDR1 SGHDT, CDR2 YYEEEE. Germline trimming cut 3 bases from V and 7 bases from J; bases unmatched to any gene: 11. The CDR3 sequence is 16 residues long. This chain's CDR3 is CASSSTRQGWGEKLFF. CDR3 bases: TGTGCCAGCAGCTCCACGAGACAGGGGTGGGGTGAAAAACTGTTTTTT.

The rearrangement joins TRBV4-1 to TRBJ2-6; D is undetermined. There are 15 residues in the CDR3. V gave up 0 bases and J gave up 0 bases, with 3 bases separating them. Per the germline V gene, CDR1 is MGHRA and CDR2 is YSYEKL. The CDR3 region has the DNA TGCGCCAGCAGCCAAGACAGCTCTGGGGCCAACGTCCTGACTTTC. It yields the protein CASSQDSSGANVLTF.

The chain couples TRBV21-1 to TRBJ1-4; the D call in the table, TRBD1, was not verified against the DNA. TRBV21-1 is listed as a pseudogene. There are 18 residues in the CDR3. The CDR3 sequence: CASSKIRTALATNEKLFF. CDR3 nucleotide sequence: TGTGCCAGCAGCAAAATCAGGACAGCCCTGGCAACTAATGAAAAACTGTTTTTT.

The chain recombines TRBV7-8 with TRBJ1-2, with a possible D match to TRBD1 (6 bases). Trimming stripped 6 bases from V and 7 bases from J, with 18 bases between. CDR1 and CDR2 (germline): SGHVS, FQNEAQ. The CDR3 runs to 14 residues. The CDR3 DNA reads as TGTGCCAGCAGTTTTAGTACAGGGAGGGCTGGCTACACCTTC. Translating gives CASSFSTGRAGYTF.

This clone was seen a handful of times. The chain recombines TRBV4-3 with TRBJ1-3; D remains ambiguous. V lost 1 base and J lost 0, with 4 bases in between. Germline CDR1 LGHNA, CDR2 YSLEER. This CDR3 contains 14 residues. Written as DNA, the CDR3 is TGCGCCAGCAGCCAAGGGGACTCTGGAAACACCATATATTTT. As protein: CASSQGDSGNTIYF.

This sequence joins TRBV11-1 and TRBJ2-1; D unclear. V was shortened by 6 bases and J by 4 bases, with 13 bases between the two germline ends. Germline assignment: CDR1 SGHAT and CDR2 FQDESV (reference sequence). The CDR3 extends over 14 amino acids. CDR3 protein: CASSWVDPYNEQFF. CDR3 nucleotides: TGTGCCAGCAGTTGGGTGGACCCGTACAATGAGCAGTTCTTC.

Sample share makes this clone medium-sized. This rearrangement joins TRBV5-6 to TRBJ1-2, with unresolved D. The CDR3 runs 12 residues. Germline V gene data show CDR1 as SGHDT and CDR2 as YYEEEE. Trimming left V 0 bases short and J 4 bases short, with 4 bases between. The CDR3 DNA is TGTGCCAGCAGCTTGGGGGGCTATGGCTACACCTTC. Its protein product is CASSLGGYGYTF.

On this clone itself: Other DNA sequences in the same sample also yield this CDR3. This sequence joins TRBV19 and TRBJ1-2; 9 bases match TRBD1. The CDR3 runs 15 residues. CDR1 and CDR2 (germline): LNHDA, SQIVND (reference sequence). J was trimmed by 5 bases and V by 5 bases; bases with no gene match: 9. The CDR3 region has the DNA TGTGCCAGTAGTGGACAGGGGAAACTCGGTTATGGCTACACCTTC. It yields the protein CASSGQGKLGYGYTF.

This clone has just a few counts. The V gene is TRBV7-6, the J gene TRBJ2-7, with D unresolved. The CDR3 is 12 residues long. Between the trimmed V and J ends, which lost 1 base and 4 bases, there was a span of 5 bases. Germline assignment: CDR1 SGHVS and CDR2 FNYEAQ. CDR3 sequence reads: CASSLDQYEQYF. The CDR3 DNA sequence: TGTGCCAGCAGCTTAGACCAGTACGAGCAGTACTTC.

This sequence joins TRBV7-6 and TRBJ2-3; TRBD1 aligns across 7 bases. The ends lost 4 bases at V and 2 bases at J; junction bases unmatched: 6. The CDR3 is 15 amino acids. CDR1 and CDR2 from the germline V gene are SGHVS and FNYEAQ. This CDR3 reads CASSSGQENTDTQYF. Here the CDR3 DNA reads TGTGCCAGCAGCTCCGGACAGGAAAACACAGATACGCAGTATTTT.

CDR3 nucleotides: TGTGCCAGCAGCAGGACAGGGAATAATTCACCCCTCCACTTT. Protein product: CASSRTGNNSPLHF. The chain joins TRBV11-1 to TRBJ1-6, with 8 bases that match TRBD1. This CDR3 region has 14 residues. Looked up from germline, CDR1 is SGHAT and CDR2 is FQDESV (reference sequence). Trimming at V came to 5 bases and at J to 5 bases, leaving 2 bases not matched to a gene.

CDR3 amino acids: CASSEMNTEAFF. DNA for the CDR3: TGTGCCAGCAGCGAAATGAACACTGAAGCTTTCTTT. The V gene is TRBV11-3, the J gene TRBJ1-1; D unclear. The germline V and J ends were trimmed by 5 bases and 0 bases, with 4 bases remaining between them. Per the germline V gene, CDR1 is SGHNT and CDR2 is YENEEA. This CDR3 has 12 residues.

The V call is TRBV27, the J call TRBJ1-1; perhaps TRBD1 as D (6 bases). CDR3 length equals 14 residues. Germline CDR1 MNHEY, CDR2 SMNVEV (reference sequence). V was trimmed by 6 bases and J by 0 bases, leaving 11 bases between them. The CDR3 DNA sequence: TGTGCCAGCAGCATACAGGGCCTGAACACTGAAGCTTTCTTT. Translating it yields CASSIQGLNTEAFF.

This chain uses TRBV27 with TRBJ2-1; tentative D call: TRBD2 (7 bases). The germline V and J ends were trimmed by 6 bases and 0 bases, with 9 bases remaining between them. Germline CDR1 is MNHEY and CDR2 is SMNVEV (reference sequence). The CDR3 runs to 14 residues. CDR3 sequence reads: CASRRGGSYNEQFF. The CDR3 DNA sequence: TGTGCCAGCAGGAGGGGGGGCTCCTACAATGAGCAGTTCTTC.

J is TRBJ2-1 and V is TRBV11-3, with D tentatively TRBD1 (5 bases). Per the germline V gene, CDR1 is SGHNT and CDR2 is YENEEA. The CDR3 is 14 amino acids. Trimming pared 5 bases from V and 7 bases from J, leaving 15 bases between. The CDR3 sequence: CASSLDTRRNEQFF. CDR3 bases: TGTGCCAGCAGCCTGGACACGAGGCGGAATGAGCAGTTCTTC.

Comment on this clone: The junction does not match germline at one end; this may be a read error. This chain uses TRBV4-3 with TRBJ2-1; no clear D. The CDR3 has 17 residues. Germline lookup yields CDR1 LGHNA and CDR2 YSLEER. CDR3 sequence (DNA): TGCGCCAGCAGCCAAGATGCATACACAAGCTCCTACAATGAGCGGTTCTTC. It encodes CASSQDAYTSSYNERFF.

The chain recombines TRBV7-3 with TRBJ1-1; 7 positions match TRBD1. CDR1 SGHTA and CDR2 FQGTGA come from the germline V gene. The CDR3 covers 14 residues. The J segment lost 2 bases and the V segment lost 3 bases, leaving 3 bases of the junction unmatched. CDR3 coding DNA: TGTGCCAGCAGCTTCAGGGGGGTTAACACTGAAGCTTTCTTT. It translates to CASSFRGVNTEAFF.

The chain is built from TRBV5-1 and TRBJ2-3; 7 nucleotides line up with TRBD1. Germline values: CDR1 SGHRS, CDR2 YFSETQ. The V gene end was trimmed by 4 bases and the J gene end by 1 base; junction bases not matched to a gene: 6. The CDR3 spans 15 residues. This chain's CDR3 is CASSVGDSGTDTQYF. For the CDR3, the DNA is TGCGCCAGCAGCGTTGGGGACAGTGGCACAGATACGCAGTATTTT.

The rearrangement joins TRBV11-2 to TRBJ1-2; D not certain. Germline CDR1 is SGHAT and CDR2 is FQNNGV. V dropped 2 bases and J dropped 11 bases, with 33 bases sitting between them. The CDR3 contains 19 residues. CDR3 loop: CASSLRPPGHDALWRGYTF. The CDR3 DNA sequence: TGTGCCAGCAGCTTAAGGCCCCCGGGCCACGATGCCTTATGGAGAGGGTACACCTTC.

Only a few counts were recorded for this clone. This chain links TRBV15 with TRBJ2-2, with 9 positions matching TRBD1. Trimming removed 8 bases from V and 4 bases from J; junction bases left unmatched: 2. Germline CDR1 LNHNV, CDR2 YYDKDF (reference sequence). The CDR3 extends over 13 amino acids. This chain's CDR3 is CATGTGFTGELFF. In DNA form, the CDR3 reads TGTGCCACCGGGACAGGGTTCACCGGGGAGCTGTTTTTT.

The V and J genes are TRBV5-6 and TRBJ1-1; no reliable D call. This CDR3 has 12 residues. Trimming removed 1 base at V and 4 bases at J, with 5 bases between. From germline, CDR1 is SGHDT and CDR2 YYEEEE. CDR3 nucleotide sequence: TGTGCCAGCAGCTTGTGGGCCACTGAAGCTTTCTTT. Protein sequence: CASSLWATEAFF.

The V and J genes are TRBV11-3 and TRBJ2-2; D is uncertain. The CDR3 runs to 14 residues. Trimming took off 5 bases at V and 1 base at J, with 8 bases between the two ends. Germline V gene data show CDR1 as SGHNT and CDR2 as YENEEA. CDR3 sequence (DNA): TGTGCCAGCAGCGGATACAGGAACACCGGGGAGCTGTTTTTT. Its translation is CASSGYRNTGELFF.

This sequence joins TRBV6-6 and TRBJ2-7, with 8 bases that match TRBD2. CDR1 and CDR2 from the germline V gene are MNHNY and SVGAGI (reference sequence). The CDR3 spans 15 residues. The ends lost 3 bases at V and 5 bases at J; junction bases unmatched: 9. CDR3 in amino acids: CASSYTGGSLNEQYF. For the CDR3, the DNA is TGTGCCAGCAGTTATACGGGGGGGAGTTTAAACGAGCAGTACTTC.

This clone was detected once. The rearrangement uses TRBV21-1 and TRBJ1-1. TRBV21-1 is assigned pseudogene status. The CDR3 covers 14 residues. CDR3 sequence (DNA): TGTGCCAGCAGCGATCAACTTGATACGACTGAAGCTTTCTTT. Residues: CASSDQLDTTEAFF.

In this sample, this clone turned up once. V gene TRBV5-4 combines with J gene TRBJ2-2; D is tentatively TRBD1 or TRBD2 (5 bases each). With 0 bases removed from V and 0 bases from J, the gap between germline ends came to 12 bases. Germline assignment: CDR1 SGHNT and CDR2 YYREEE (reference sequence). The CDR3 length is 17 residues. The CDR3 protein is CASSLAPGRTNTGELFF. The CDR3, as DNA: TGTGCCAGCAGCTTGGCCCCGGGACGGACGAACACCGGGGAGCTGTTTTTT.

This clone appeared a single time. In DNA form, the CDR3 reads TGCGCCAGCAGCTTTTCCCTATCCGCCCCGGGTGAAGCTTTCTTT. Amino acid sequence: CASSFSLSAPGEAFF. The gene calls are TRBV5-1 and TRBJ1-1; D is unclear. Germline CDR1 is SGHRS and CDR2 is YFSETQ. CDR3 length: 15 amino acids. The V end lost 2 bases, the J end lost 7 bases, and 18 bases lay between the germline ends.

V is TRBV7-9 and J is TRBJ1-6; D may be TRBD1 (5 bases). Germline CDR1 is SEHNR and CDR2 is FQNEAQ (reference sequence). V lost 1 base, J lost 6 bases, and 7 bases lay in between. CDR3 length: 14 residues. CDR3 region: CASSLVGGNSPLHF. CDR3 nucleotides: TGTGCCAGCAGCTTAGTTGGGGGTAATTCACCCCTCCACTTT.